This TCR beta chain was sequenced in a study of monozygotic twins with inflammatory bowel disease. As regards this clonotype: Antigen: not known.

The CDR3 covers 12 residues. Germline-derived CDR1 and CDR2 are MDHEN and SYDVKM. UMIs that included a 6-nucleotide sample barcode were added by template switching, which took place during cDNA synthesis. One entry per CDR3 protein, without DNA, is what TCRdb gives after re-calling the 5' RACE reads. This sample's table has 90,000 to 110,000 distinct CDR3 sequences. Findings and caveats of the study: Discrimination among different T cell subtypes was not achievable.

The sequencing input was blood. The clonotype comes from a human donor with ulcerative colitis or Crohn's disease, or a healthy co-twin of an affected twin (not recorded which). The chain has TRBV28 and TRBJ2-5; TCRdb reports TRBD1, a call that lacks DNA to check it against. The CDR3 spells CASSRTGHWQYF.